The 8 T cell receptor beta chains below come from one sample, sequenced in a study of T cells after yellow fever vaccination. TCRdb analysed the 5' RACE reads with MiXCR anew, one entry per CDR3 protein. The table lists 500,000 to 650,000 distinct CDR3 sequences, approximately 12% of them singletons. The sequencing here drew on PBMCs, taken on the day of the yellow fever booster vaccination. Every receptor here comes from a man under 40 who received the YFV17D yellow fever vaccine.

This clonotype has a count of ten or more. The chain recombines TRBV20-1 with TRBJ2-2; 9 nucleotides agree with TRBD1. The CDR3 sequence is 17 residues long. Germline loops: CDR1 DFQATT, CDR2 SNEGSKA (reference sequence). The V gene end was trimmed by 5 bases and the J gene end by 4 bases; junction bases not matched to a gene: 14. CDR3 in DNA: TGCAGTGCTCCTTCCACCGGGACAGGGTCGGGCACCGGGGAGCTGTTTTTT. Its translation is CSAPSTGTGSGTGELFF.

The V and J genes are TRBV7-9 and TRBJ2-1, with D possibly being TRBD1 (5 bases). Germline CDR1 and CDR2: SEHNR and FQNEAQ (reference sequence). This CDR3 has 13 amino acids. The V gene lost 7 bases and the J gene lost 8 bases, with 15 bases spanning the gap. The chain's CDR3 is CASTGRVLDEQFF. DNA for the CDR3: TGTGCCAGCACGGGCAGGGTGTTGGATGAGCAGTTCTTC. The full variable domain, rest sourced from reference TRBV7-9 and TRBJ2-1, is DTGVSQNPRHKITKRGQNVTFRCDPISEHNRLYWYRQTLGQGPEFLTYFQNEAQLEKSRLLSDRFSAERPKGSFSTLEIQRTEQGDSAMYLCASTGRVLDEQFFGPGTRLTVL.

This clonotype occurred many times. This chain uses TRBV20-1 with TRBJ2-3; D is possibly TRBD2 (6 bases). In germline, CDR1 is DFQATT, CDR2 SNEGSKA (reference sequence). V lost 0 bases and J 0 bases, leaving 10 bases between the germline ends. The CDR3 runs to 15 residues. CDR3 nucleotides: TGCAGTGCTAGAGATCTGCTAGCGAGCACAGATACGCAGTATTTT. Translated: CSARDLLASTDTQYF.

This clonotype was detected a few times. The J gene is TRBJ2-4, the V gene TRBV30; 7 positions match TRBD2. The germline V gene has CDR1 GTSNPN and CDR2 SVGIG (reference sequence). The CDR3 sequence is 14 residues long. After removal of 5 bases from V and 7 bases from J, the junction contained 11 bases not matched to a gene. For the CDR3, the DNA is TGTGCCTGGGCTCACGGGGGGAGTTGGAACATTCAGTACTTC. It is translated as CAWAHGGSWNIQYF.

This clonotype was seen more than once but under ten times. V and J are TRBV3-1 and TRBJ1-1; a possible D gene is TRBD1 (5 bases). The CDR3 is 14 amino acids. Germline CDR1 reads LGHDT; CDR2 reads YNNKEL (reference sequence). Trimming pared 3 bases from V and 4 bases from J, leaving 12 bases between. CDR3 sequence (DNA): TGTGCCAGCAGCCAGGGACGGATGGGCACTGAAGCTTTCTTT. Its translation: CASSQGRMGTEAFF.

The chain is built from TRBV9 and TRBJ2-7, with D hard to call. Per the germline V gene, CDR1 is SGDLS and CDR2 is YYNGEE. The CDR3 length is 14 residues. The ends were cut back, 0 bases at V and 0 bases at J, with 7 bases in the middle. The CDR3 reads CASSVGFNSYEQYF. CDR3 nucleotides: TGTGCCAGCAGCGTAGGGTTCAACTCCTACGAGCAGTACTTC.

DNA for the CDR3: TGTGCCAGCAGCTTAGTGGCCCAGGCGCTTTGGGCTTTCTTT. Translating it yields CASSLVAQALWAFF. The chain joins TRBV7-2 to TRBJ1-1; D is uncertain. CDR3 length: 14 residues. CDR1 SGHTA and CDR2 FQGNSA come from the germline V gene. V lost 1 base to trimming and J lost 11 bases, with 17 bases between them.

This clonotype has just a few counts. This chain uses TRBV2 with TRBJ2-1; no firm D call. The CDR3 runs 15 residues. Between the trimmed V and J ends, which lost 3 bases and 8 bases, there was a span of 17 bases. Germline values: CDR1 SNHLY, CDR2 FYNNEI. DNA of the CDR3: TGTGCCAGCAGTGACTCGGCCCGTCGCACGGATGAGCAGTTCTTC. Protein product: CASSDSARRTDEQFF.